The present entry profiles one T cell receptor beta chain with its context. Its antigen is undetermined. The V gene's germline CDR1 is KGHSH and CDR2 LQKENI. Germline trimming cut 3 bases from V and 1 base from J; bases unmatched to any gene: 2. The CDR3 consists of 14 residues. The data originate from a study of graft-versus-host responses after intestinal transplantation. Overall study: Induction using anti-thymocyte globulin, followed by tacrolimus and steroids for two to three years, was given to all recipients. Whole-study results and caveats: GvH clones turned up in recipient marrow; some had shown up first in ileum or blood. Allograft clonal ratios (graft-versus-host to host-versus-graft) were high in patients who had graft-donor T cell macrochimerism.

Some clones are missing from TCRdb's copy, which holds only in-frame ones; the method was immunoSEQ multiplex PCR. The data show 96,000 or so clones, roughly nine tenths seen once. The sequencing used unstimulated CD4+ T cells sorted from spleen or lymph node cells, collected before intestinal transplant. The V gene is TRBV18, the J gene TRBJ1-2; TRBD1 aligns across 7 bases. The sequence was collected from a human donor who received an intestinal transplant. The CDR3 DNA reads TGTGCCAGCTCACCGGACAGGAGTAACTATGGCTACACCTTC. This codes for CASSPDRSNYGYTF.